This is a list of T cell receptor beta chains from one sample in a study of blood T cell repertoires in COVID-19. The data were produced by immunoSEQ multiplex PCR, yet TCRdb's version contains in-frame clones alone and is incomplete. This sample has about 370,000 clones, with around 91% found just once. Sequenced: PBMCs or T cells enriched from blood (not recorded which). The receptor set was obtained from a young man who had recovered from COVID-19. The CDR3 runs from the conserved cysteine through the conserved F or W. A D gene is named only where the DNA matches it firmly. Some rows have no size entry. The others give once, few or many, or a class for an expanded clone.

TRBV3-1/TRBV3-2,.,TRBJ2-7,once,CASSPKGAGEQYF,TGTGCCAGCAGCCCCAAAGGAGCGGGCGAGCAGTACTTC
TRBV6-5,.,TRBJ1-5,once,CASSPGGSNQPQHF,TGTGCCAGCAGTCCCGGAGGTAGCAATCAGCCCCAGCATTTT
TRBV24-1,TRBD1,TRBJ2-3,.,CATSDSTDRGDSTDTQYF,TGTGCCACCAGTGATTCAACGGACAGGGGCGATAGCACAGATACGCAGTATTTT
TRBV19,.,TRBJ2-7,.,CASTQGYEQYF,TGTGCCAGTACACAGGGCTACGAGCAGTACTTC
TRBV18,.,TRBJ2-7,.,CASSPRGTLYEQYF,TGTGCCAGCTCACCAAGGGGGACCTTGTACGAGCAGTACTTC
TRBV12-5,.,TRBJ2-7,.,CASGLIRTNEQYF,TGTGCTAGTGGTTTGATACGGACTAACGAGCAGTACTTC
TRBV6-5,TRBD1,TRBJ2-7,.,CASSYGQGAPQYF,TGTGCCAGCAGTTACGGACAGGGGGCCCCACAGTACTTC
TRBV7-3,.,TRBJ2-1,.,CASSPGSDNEQFF,TGTGCCAGCAGCCCAGGGTCAGACAATGAGCAGTTCTTC
TRBV4-3,.,TRBJ1-1,.,CASSQGTVNTEAFF,TGCGCCAGCAGCCAAGGGACAGTGAACACTGAAGCTTTCTTT
TRBV5-1,TRBD2,TRBJ2-3,.,CASSLGELAGGTDTQYF,TGCGCCAGCAGCTTGGGAGAACTAGCGGGAGGCACAGATACGCAGTATTTT
TRBV28,TRBD1,TRBJ2-1,.,CASSLWTGGDYNEQFF,TGTGCCAGCAGTTTATGGACAGGGGGCGACTACAATGAGCAGTTCTTC
TRBV24-1,.,TRBJ1-5,.,CATSPSWSNQPQHF,TGTGCCACCAGTCCCAGTTGGAGCAATCAGCCCCAGCATTTT
TRBV7-9,.,TRBJ1-1,.,CASSSGAPNTEAFF,TGTGCCAGCAGCTCCGGAGCTCCCAACACTGAAGCTTTCTTT
TRBV27,.,TRBJ2-1,.,CASSLSGGKDPYNEQFF,TGTGCCAGCAGTTTATCGGGCGGGAAGGACCCCTACAATGAGCAGTTCTTC
TRBV18,TRBD1,TRBJ2-2,.,CASSPTGGVEELFF,TGTGCCAGCTCACCTACAGGGGGAGTAGAGGAGCTGTTTTTT
TRBV6-5,.,TRBJ2-1,.,CASSRSGNNEQFF,TGTGCCAGCAGCCGTAGCGGAAACAATGAGCAGTTCTTC
TRBV9,.,TRBJ1-4,.,CASSVVEGVGEKLFF,TGTGCCAGCAGCGTAGTTGAAGGGGTCGGGGAAAAACTGTTTTTT
TRBV4-1,.,TRBJ2-2,.,CASRPTAPSTGELFF,TGCGCCAGCAGACCGACAGCACCGAGCACCGGGGAGCTGTTTTTT
TRBV5-1,TRBD2,TRBJ2-5,.,CASHRTSGGADVGETQYF,TGCGCCAGCCACCGGACTAGCGGGGGGGCCGATGTTGGTGAGACCCAGTACTTC
TRBV5-1,TRBD2,TRBJ2-7,.,CASSWGSGRGYEQYF,TGCGCCAGCAGCTGGGGAAGCGGGAGAGGTTACGAGCAGTACTTC
TRBV11-2,TRBD2,TRBJ2-1,.,CASSLFAGGARSNEQFF,TGTGCCAGCAGCTTATTTGCCGGGGGGGCCCGGAGCAATGAGCAGTTCTTC
TRBV11-2,.,TRBJ1-1,.,CASSHGTLFDTEAFF,TGTGCCAGCAGCCATGGGACACTTTTTGACACTGAAGCTTTCTTT
TRBV9,.,TRBJ1-3,.,CASSPAQGWGNTIYF,TGTGCCAGCAGCCCCGCACAGGGTTGGGGAAACACCATATATTTT
TRBV10-2,.,TRBJ1-4,.,CASSPQGGTTNEKLFF,TGCGCCAGCAGTCCACAGGGTGGGACGACTAATGAAAAACTGTTTTTT
TRBV27,TRBD1,TRBJ2-7,.,CASSLSSEGAATYEQYF,TGTGCCAGCAGTTTATCCTCCGAGGGGGCTGCCACCTACGAGCAGTACTTC
TRBV7-2,.,TRBJ2-1,.,CASSLVGGPYNEQFF,TGTGCCAGCAGCTTAGTAGGTGGGCCGTACAATGAGCAGTTCTTC
TRBV6-1,.,TRBJ1-6,.,CASSEWGRLGLTLHF,TGTGCCAGCAGTGAATGGGGCAGGCTGGGCTTGACCCTCCACTTT
TRBV19,.,TRBJ2-1,.,CASSIGPRTYNEQFF,TGTGCCAGTAGTATAGGACCCAGGACATACAATGAGCAGTTCTTC
TRBV3-1/TRBV3-2,.,TRBJ2-7,.,CASSQIEGSKQYF,TGTGCCAGCAGCCAAATTGAGGGATCGAAGCAGTACTTC
TRBV5-1,.,TRBJ2-1,.,CASSVSGLNNEQFF,TGCGCCAGCAGCGTTAGCGGATTAAACAATGAGCAGTTCTTC
TRBV18,.,TRBJ1-3,once,CASSPPPGHSGNTIYF,TGTGCCAGCTCACCACCGCCAGGGCACTCTGGAAACACCATATATTTT
TRBV5-1,.,TRBJ1-2,.,CASSLQGERNYGYTF,TGCGCCAGCAGCTTGCAGGGCGAGCGAAACTATGGCTACACCTTC
TRBV9,.,TRBJ2-2,.,CASSVGAGVYTGELFF,TGTGCCAGCAGCGTAGGGGCAGGGGTCTACACCGGGGAGCTGTTTTTT
TRBV7-3,.,TRBJ2-7,.,CASSLLPPQGGRRRDSYEQYF,TGTGCCAGCAGCTTATTACCGCCTCAGGGGGGCCGGAGGAGAGATTCCTACGAGCAGTACTTC
TRBV5-1,TRBD2,TRBJ2-2,.,CASSLTGTTNTGELFF,TGCGCCAGCAGCCTGACCGGGACTACGAACACCGGGGAGCTGTTTTTT
TRBV27,TRBD1,TRBJ1-5,.,CASSLYQGGQPQHF,TGTGCCAGCAGTTTATACCAGGGGGGACAGCCCCAGCATTTT
TRBV19,.,TRBJ1-2,.,CASSDGQRFYGYTF,TGTGCCAGTAGTGATGGACAGCGCTTCTATGGCTACACCTTC
TRBV2,.,TRBJ1-5,.,CASSIGDRSWVGNQPQHF,TGTGCCAGCAGTATAGGAGACAGGTCCTGGGTGGGCAATCAGCCCCAGCATTTT
TRBV28,TRBD1,TRBJ2-2,.,CASRRQGARITGELFF,TGTGCCAGCAGACGACAGGGGGCGCGCATCACCGGGGAGCTGTTTTTT
TRBV5-5,.,TRBJ2-2,few,CASSLGRGNTGELFF,TGTGCCAGCAGCTTGGGGCGGGGGAACACCGGGGAGCTGTTTTTT
TRBV19,TRBD2,TRBJ2-3,.,CASLRTSGSGSDTQYF,TGTGCATCGCTAAGAACTAGCGGGAGTGGTTCAGATACGCAGTATTTT
TRBV28,.,TRBJ2-1,.,CASSLSTGYNEQFF,TGTGCCAGCAGTTTATCCACAGGCTACAATGAGCAGTTCTTC
TRBV30,.,TRBJ1-4,.,CAWSMAGADEKLFF,TGTGCCTGGAGTATGGCAGGGGCGGATGAAAAACTGTTTTTT
TRBV2,TRBD2,TRBJ2-2,once,CASSRGLAAHPRDTGELFF,TGTGCCAGCAGTCGAGGACTAGCGGCCCACCCCCGGGACACCGGGGAGCTGTTTTTT